The 9 T cell receptor beta chains in this list originate from one sample, sequenced in a study of T cell changes during pregnancy in multiple sclerosis. Generated by immunoSEQ multiplex PCR, the TCRdb table keeps only in-frame clones and is missing some. The sample yields approximately 100,000 clones, about nine tenths seen once. Sequenced material: peripheral blood, taken in the second trimester of pregnancy. The receptors come from a female donor with multiple sclerosis, enrolled in a pregnancy study.

The rearrangement uses TRBV7-6 and TRBJ2-1; the match to TRBD2 covers 8 bases. CDR3 length equals 17 residues. V was pared by 8 bases and J by 5 bases, with 17 bases of the junction left unmatched. CDR1 and CDR2 from the germline V gene are SGHVS and FNYEAQ. CDR3 sequence (DNA): TGTGCCAGCGGGGGGGGCTGGAGCGGGAGAGGCCACAATGAGCAGTTCTTC. It encodes CASGGGWSGRGHNEQFF.

This rearrangement joins TRBV11-2 to TRBJ2-3; 7 bases fit TRBD2. Germline CDR1 reads SGHAT; CDR2 reads FQNNGV. With V trimmed by 2 bases and J by 0 bases, 8 bases remained unmatched. This CDR3 has 17 residues. For the CDR3, the DNA is TGTGCCAGCAGCTTACGGGGTGGGGGGGGAAGCACAGATACGCAGTATTTT. Residues: CASSLRGGGGSTDTQYF.

This clone was found once. V usage is TRBV2 and J usage is TRBJ1-2; D remains ambiguous. Germline assignment: CDR1 SNHLY and CDR2 FYNNEI. Trimming took 7 bases from V and 7 from J, leaving 10 bases between them. CDR3 length: 11 amino acids. The CDR3 sequence is CASTFNFGYTF. The CDR3 coding sequence is TGTGCCAGCACCTTTAATTTTGGCTACACCTTC. The entire variable domain, with the rest obtained from reference TRBV2 and TRBJ1-2, is as follows: EPEVTQTPSHQVTQMGQEVILRCVPISNHLYFYWYRQILGQKVEFLVSFYNNEISEKSEIFDDQFSVERPDGSNFTLKIRSTKLEDSAMYFCASTFNFGYTFGSGTRLTVV.

The chain carries TRBV5-6 and TRBJ1-1; D call uncertain. Trimming took 2 bases from V and 10 from J, leaving 12 bases between them. The germline gives CDR1 SGHDT, CDR2 YYEEEE. CDR3 size: 12 residues. The CDR3: CASSLGGSRAFF. The CDR3 DNA is TGTGCCAGCAGCTTAGGAGGGAGTAGAGCTTTCTTT.

This clone was recorded only once. The junction shows a germline mismatch at one end, possibly a read error. The CDR3 DNA sequence: TGTGCTAGCAGCTACTCCAGGGGTTTCGGAAACACCATATATTTT. Translation: CASSYSRGFGNTIYF. The gene calls are TRBV7-7 and TRBJ1-3; D may be TRBD1 (6 bases). CDR3 length: 15 amino acids. Germline CDR1 SSHAT, CDR2 FNYEAQ (reference sequence). The variable domain in full, with the rest retrieved from reference TRBV7-7 and TRBJ1-3, is GAGVSQSPRYKVTKRGQDVTLRCDPISSHATLYWYQQALGQGPEFLTYFNYEAQPDKSGLPSDRFSAERPEGSISTLTIQRTEQRDSAMYRCASSYSRGFGNTIYFGEGSWLTVV.

Written as DNA, the CDR3 is TGTGCCAGCAGCTTGGGTGGACAGGGAAGCAATGAGCAGTTCTTC. Residues: CASSLGGQGSNEQFF. The gene calls are TRBV5-8 and TRBJ2-1, with 8 bases aligning to TRBD1. This CDR3 has 15 residues. V shed 0 bases and J 6 bases; nucleotides not matched to a gene: 5. From germline, CDR1 is SGHTS and CDR2 YDEGEE.

This clone turned up a few times. This chain connects TRBV19 to TRBJ1-1, with D perhaps matching TRBD1 (6 bases). The CDR3 totals 13 residues. Germline CDR1 is LNHDA and CDR2 is SQIVND (reference sequence). Trimming pared 4 bases from V and 0 bases from J, leaving 6 bases between. This CDR3 is CASSTGVNTEAFF. The CDR3 region has the DNA TGTGCCAGTAGTACAGGGGTGAACACTGAAGCTTTCTTT.

The V gene is TRBV2, the J gene TRBJ1-1; tentative D call: TRBD1 (5 bases). Germline loops: CDR1 SNHLY, CDR2 FYNNEI. The CDR3 sequence is 17 residues long. The ends were cut back, 3 bases at V and 0 bases at J, with 17 bases in the middle. The CDR3 here is CASSDQGWTSMNTEAFF. In DNA, the CDR3 is TGTGCCAGCAGTGATCAGGGTTGGACCTCTATGAACACTGAAGCTTTCTTT.

This chain links TRBV4-1 with TRBJ2-1; 9 positions match TRBD2. CDR3 length: 16 residues. Germline V CDR1 and CDR2: MGHRA, YSYEKL. The V and J ends lost 1 base and 6 bases, in that order; junction bases with no gene match: 7. This CDR3 reads CASSQALAGVINEQFF. The CDR3 bases are TGCGCCAGCAGCCAAGCCTTAGCGGGAGTGATCAATGAGCAGTTCTTC.